This TCR beta chain was retrieved from a study of molecular identifiers for immune sequencing clone quantification. TCRdb re-derived calls from the PCR reads in MiXCR, one entry per CDR3 protein. The data contain 350,000 or so distinct CDR3 sequences, 20% to 25% of them seen just once; the ten biggest clones take up about 0.79%. Germline V gene lookup returns CDR1 SGDLS and CDR2 YYNGEE. With V trimmed by 3 bases and J by 3 bases, 6 bases remained unmatched. This CDR3 region has 15 residues. From around 18,000 to 910,000 sorted cells, naive CD8 libraries were generated with 10%, 30% or 50% RNA. General study points: Barcode-sharing identical TCR molecules could underestimate highly expanded clone sizes. Effector cells kept over 99% of their molecules in clones above 20 RNA copies, while naive cells kept under 1% there.

This clonotype has a handful of counts. The antigen is not known. V usage is TRBV9 and J usage is TRBJ2-7; 10 bases fit TRBD1. The sequenced material came from naive CD8+ T cells from blood, with Jurkat cell RNA spiked in. The subset is: FACS-sorted CD8+CD4-CCR7+CD45RA+ naive T cells. The origin of this receptor is a human donor in good health. Some libraries in this study had Jurkat cell RNA spiked in. This CDR3 is CASSGGTGAGYEQYF. The DNA of the CDR3 is TGTGCCAGCAGCGGGGGGACAGGGGCGGGCTACGAGCAGTACTTC.